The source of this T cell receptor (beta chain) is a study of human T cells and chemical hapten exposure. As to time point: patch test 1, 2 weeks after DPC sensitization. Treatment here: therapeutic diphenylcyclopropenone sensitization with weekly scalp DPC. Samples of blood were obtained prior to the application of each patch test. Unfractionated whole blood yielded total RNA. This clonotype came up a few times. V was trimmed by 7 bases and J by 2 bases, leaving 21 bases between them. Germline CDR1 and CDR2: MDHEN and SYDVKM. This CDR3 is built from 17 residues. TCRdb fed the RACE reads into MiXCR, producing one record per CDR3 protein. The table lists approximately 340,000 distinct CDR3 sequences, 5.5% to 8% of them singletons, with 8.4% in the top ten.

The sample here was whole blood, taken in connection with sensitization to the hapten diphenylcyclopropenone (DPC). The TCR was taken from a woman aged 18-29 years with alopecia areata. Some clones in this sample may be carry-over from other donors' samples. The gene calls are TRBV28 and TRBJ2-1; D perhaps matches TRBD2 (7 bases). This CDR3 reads CASTIIRGGPTYNEQFF. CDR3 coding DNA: TGTGCCAGCACCATAATTCGCGGGGGCCCCACCTACAATGAGCAGTTCTTC. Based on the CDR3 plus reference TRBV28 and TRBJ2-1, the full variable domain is DVKVTQSSRYLVKRTGEKVFLECVQDMDHENMFWYRQDPGLGLRLIYFSYDVKMKEKGDIPEGYSVSREKKERFSLILESASTNQTSMYLCASTIIRGGPTYNEQFFGPGTRLTVL.